One and the same sample provided the 29 T cell receptor delta chains below, sequenced in a study of gamma-delta T cells after stem cell transplantation. TCRdb reprocessed the RT-PCR reads using CATT. The sample has hundreds of delta-chain clones; 5% to 6.5% are singletons. The sequenced material came from gamma-delta T cells. Every receptor here comes from a human donor. It is not recorded whose cells these are; they may come from a transplant donor.

This clone showed up just a few times. The chain employs TRDV2 and TRDJ1, with TRDD3 identical over 7 bases. J was trimmed by 3 bases and V by 0 bases; bases with no gene match: 12. Germline V gene lookup returns CDR1 GEAIGNYY and CDR2 EKD. This CDR3 contains 17 residues. The CDR3 DNA is TGTGCCTGTGACACCCTGGGGGCCCTTAACCGCGCCGATAAACTCATCTTT. It translates to CACDTLGALNRADKLIF.

This chain joins TRDV2 and TRDJ1; D perhaps matches TRDD3 (6 bases). TCRdb offers no J gene call, so here the DNA was matched to germline to obtain one. Trimming pared 0 bases from V and 0 bases from J, leaving 22 bases between. This CDR3 is 19 amino acids long. Germline-derived CDR1 and CDR2 are GEAIGNYY and EKD. The CDR3 coding sequence is TGTGCCTGTGACACCCGTACGACGCTCACGGGGGGAGACACCGATAAACTCATCTTT. Translated, it gives CACDTRTTLTGGDTDKLIF.

A remark on this clone: One base separates it from a far larger clone, so it is likely a read error. V is TRDV2 and J is TRDJ3; 12 bases align to TRDD3. The CDR3 extends over 20 amino acids. V shed 3 bases, J shed 0 bases, and the junction held 8 bases outside the gene matches. The V gene's germline CDR1 is GEAIGNYY and CDR2 EKD. The CDR3 coding sequence is TGTGCCTGTGACGCCGTACTGGGGGATACCCCCTCCTGGGACACCCGACAGATGTTTTTC. Residues: CACDAVLGDTPSWDTRQMFF.

This clone is judged large. The gene calls are TRDV1 and TRDJ1, with a weak D call TRDD3 (6 bases). V was shortened by 2 bases and J by 0 bases, with 28 bases between the two germline ends. Germline lookup yields CDR1 TSWWSYY and CDR2 QGS. The length of the CDR3 is 21 residues. CDR3 amino acids: CALGEVNGGGLTSSYTDKLIF. CDR3 nucleotides: TGTGCTCTTGGGGAAGTAAATGGTGGGGGCCTAACCTCTTCTTACACCGATAAACTCATCTTT.

In regard to this clone: Compared with germline, one end of the junction differs, possibly owing to a read error. Within the sample, other DNA sequences also encode this same CDR3. J is TRDJ3 and V is TRDV2, with 12 bases matching TRDD3. Germline lookup yields CDR1 GEAIGNYY and CDR2 EKD. The CDR3 has 20 amino acids. The CDR3 DNA reads as TGTGCCTGTGACCCGATACTGGGGGATACCCTCTCCTGGGACACCCGACAGATGTTCTTC. Its protein product is CACDPILGDTLSWDTRQMFF.

This clone has just a few counts. An end of the junction differs from the germline gene, which may be a read error. The V call is TRDV2, the J call TRDJ3, with 11 bases lining up with TRDD3. CDR1 is GEAIGNYY, CDR2 EKD, per germline. The CDR3 runs to 20 residues. CDR3 amino acids: CACDTVLGDTPSCDTRQMFF. The CDR3 DNA sequence: TGTGCCTGTGACACCGTCCTGGGGGATACCCCCTCCTGTGACACCCGCCAGATGTTTTTC.

V gene TRDV1 was called; the J gene was not; no DNA check was done on the table's D call, TRDD3. The CDR3 covers 22 residues. The germline gives CDR1 TSWWSYY, CDR2 QGS. In DNA, the CDR3 is TGTGCTATTGGGGAAATACCCTCCGCGGAACAGTTCTGGGGGATACGCAGGGGGCACCTCATCTTT. Protein sequence: CAIGEIPSAEQFWGIRRGHLIF.

This clone turned up a few times. Translating this DNA gives a protein that differs at residue 11 from the TCRdb one, which belongs to a much larger clone; a read error is likely, and the protein shown is this translation. This chain joins TRDV1 and TRDJ1; D is undetermined. The CDR3 sequence is 15 residues long. CDR1 is TSWWSYY, CDR2 QGS, per germline. V was clipped by 3 bases and J by 7 bases, with 18 bases between them. This CDR3 is CALGDLTRRAGKLIF. The CDR3 DNA sequence: TGTGCTCTTGGGGACCTAACAAGGAGGGCCGGTAAACTCATCTTT.

In this sample, this clone turned up a few times. The genes are TRDV2 and TRDJ3, with D perhaps matching TRDD3 (6 bases). The V end lost 0 bases, the J end lost 0 bases, and 14 bases lay between the germline ends. Germline CDR1 is GEAIGNYY and CDR2 is EKD. This CDR3 is built from 19 residues. The CDR3, as DNA: TGTGCCTGTGACACCTTCCTGGGGCCCACCTCCTGGGACACCCGACAGATGTTTTTC. Its translation is CACDTFLGPTSWDTRQMFF.

The chain couples TRDV2 to TRDJ1, with D tentatively TRDD3 (7 bases). TCRdb leaves out the J gene; it was filled in here by matching the DNA to germline. Germline lookup yields CDR1 GEAIGNYY and CDR2 EKD. The CDR3 runs 19 residues. Trimming cost V 1 base and J 4 bases, with 27 bases left between them. CDR3 sequence reads: CACDTSSPTRDTQSDKLIF. The CDR3 nucleotides read TGTGCCTGTGACACAAGCAGTCCTACGAGGGATACCCAAAGCGATAAACTCATCTTT.

This clone counts as hyperexpanded. The sample holds other DNA sequences that translate to the same CDR3. CDR3 coding DNA: TGTGCCTGTGACACCATCTCGCCTGGGGGATACCCCTCTAACACCGATAAACTCATCTTT. This encodes CACDTISPGGYPSNTDKLIF. The V gene is TRDV2, the J gene TRDJ1, with 11 nucleotides matching TRDD3. The CDR3 has 20 amino acids. The germline CDR1 and CDR2 sequences are GEAIGNYY and EKD. Trimming cost V 0 bases and J 0 bases; bases outside gene matches: 14.

A note on this clone: Translating this DNA gives a protein that differs at residue 18 from the TCRdb one, which belongs to a much larger clone; a read error is likely, and the protein shown is this translation. The chain recombines TRDV2 with TRDJ1, with TRDD3 matching over 7 bases. The end of the DNA fits TRDJ2 better, so the J call may be wrong. The CDR3 loop spans 19 amino acids. CDR1 and CDR2 (germline): GEAIGNYY, EKD. CDR3 coding DNA: TGTGCCTGTGACACGGTTTCGCTGGGGGCACTCCCAAACACCGATAAACTCTTCTTT. Its protein is CACDTVSLGALPNTDKLFF.

Comment on this clone: A much larger clone lies one base from this, so it may be a read error. The chain employs TRDV3 and TRDJ1; 8 bases align to TRDD2. After removal of 2 bases from V and 0 bases from J, the junction contained 23 bases not matched to a gene. Germline CDR1 is TVYSNPD and CDR2 is GDNSRS (reference sequence). The CDR3 totals 20 residues. Written as DNA, the CDR3 is TGTGCCTTTGAGGGGCCTTCCTATAGTCGGGGGACAACATACACCGATAAACTCATCTTT. This translates into CAFEGPSYSRGTTYTDKLIF.

This rearrangement joins TRDV1 to TRDJ1; TRDD3 agrees at 8 bases. The V gene end was trimmed by 9 bases and the J gene end by 0 bases; junction bases not matched to a gene: 24. The CDR3 sequence is 20 residues long. Germline CDR1 is TSWWSYY and CDR2 is QGS. The CDR3 DNA reads TGTGCTCTGGACCTCGTCTCCTTGAGACTGGGGGTCGAGTACACCGATAAACTCATCTTT. This translates into CALDLVSLRLGVEYTDKLIF.

This clone has only a few counts. TCRdb has a much larger clone's protein, which differs at residue 5 from the translation of this DNA, likely because of a read error; what is shown is the protein translated from the DNA. V gene TRDV2 combines with J gene TRDJ1; 10 positions agree with TRDD3. CDR3 length: 19 residues. With 3 bases clipped from V and 7 bases from J, the junction kept 22 bases outside the gene matches. Germline V gene data show CDR1 as GEAIGNYY and CDR2 as EKD. Written as DNA, the CDR3 is TGTGCCTGTGACGCCGTACTTCTGGGGGATATCGGGGACGTCCGTAAACTCATCTTT. Translating gives CACDAVLLGDIGDVRKLIF.

This clone was observed a handful of times. At one of its ends the junction is not consistent with the germline gene, which may arise from a read error. The V call is TRDV2, the J call TRDJ3; D not resolved. The germline V gene encodes CDR1 GEAIGNYY and CDR2 EKD. CDR3 length equals 19 residues. CDR3 in DNA: TGTGCCTGTGACACCCTGTTGGGCCACATCTCCTTGGACACCCGACAGATGTTTTTC. Translation: CACDTLLGHISLDTRQMFF.

In this sample, this clone is medium-sized. A read error is likely here: a far larger clone is one base away. The same CDR3 arises from other DNA sequences in this sample as well. V and J are TRDV2 and TRDJ1, with TRDD3 matching 9 bases. CDR1 and CDR2 from the germline V gene are GEAIGNYY and EKD. CDR3 length: 16 residues. The CDR3 nucleotides read TGCGCCTGTGACACCCTGGGGGATTTGTACACCGATAAACTCATCTTT. It specifies CACDTLGDLYTDKLIF.

In regard to this clone: The protein held in TCRdb is that of a much larger clone and does not match this DNA's translation at residue 5, likely because of a read error; the protein shown is translated from the DNA. The chain couples TRDV2 to TRDJ1, with a tentative D call TRDD3 (5 bases). Germline CDR1 and CDR2: GEAIGNYY and EKD. The ends were cut back, 3 bases at V and 0 bases at J, with 22 bases in the middle. This CDR3 has 18 residues. CDR3 sequence: CACDAVESGTANTDKLIF. The CDR3 coding sequence is TGTGCCTGTGACGCCGTAGAATCGGGGACTGCGAACACCGATAAACTCATCTTT.

Sample share makes this clone large (0.1 to 1%). The chain uses TRDV1 and TRDJ1, with TRDD3 matching 8 bases. Losses at the gene ends were 0 bases for V and 2 bases for J; bases not matched to a gene: 2. CDR3 length equals 15 residues. Germline CDR1 reads TSWWSYY; CDR2 reads QGS. CDR3 loop: CALGELGGITDKLIF. DNA of the CDR3: TGTGCTCTTGGGGAACTGGGGGGGATAACCGATAAACTCATCTTT.

Comment on this clone: Since a much larger clone is just one base distant, this may be a read error. The V and J genes are TRDV2 and TRDJ1; 8 bases map to TRDD3. Germline-derived CDR1 and CDR2 are GEAIGNYY and EKD. After removal of 5 bases from V and 0 bases from J, the junction contained 22 bases not matched to a gene. The CDR3 contains 20 residues. CDR3 DNA sequence: TGTGCCTGTGGCCGAGTACTGGGGGGTACGACCACCACCGACACCGATAAACTCATCTTT. Encoded protein: CACGRVLGGTTTTDTDKLIF.

Regarding this clone: Since a far larger clone is one base different, this is likely a read error. The sample contains more than one DNA sequence encoding this CDR3. This rearrangement joins TRDV1 to TRDJ1, with TRDD3 matching over 10 bases. CDR1 is TSWWSYY, CDR2 QGS, per germline. The CDR3 is 25 residues long. Written as DNA, the CDR3 is TGTGCCCTTGGGGAACCCCAGCCCACCGGGCCTTCCTGGGTGGGGGATACTGTCGACACCGATAAACTCATCTTT. Its protein is CALGEPQPTGPSWVGDTVDTDKLIF.

This clone was counted between two and nine times. The protein recorded in TCRdb matches a much larger clone and deviates from this DNA's translation at residue 11, suggesting a read error; the protein here is obtained by translating the DNA. V usage is TRDV1 and J usage is TRDJ4; 7 bases fit TRDD3. The CDR3 contains 19 residues. Unmatched junction bases numbered 16, after V lost 0 bases and J lost 0 bases. CDR1 TSWWSYY and CDR2 QGS come from the germline V gene. The CDR3: CALGELPRLGLRKTRPLIF. The DNA of the CDR3 is TGTGCTCTTGGGGAACTTCCCCGACTGGGGTTACGCAAAACCAGACCCCTGATCTTT.

This clone came up a few times. This likely came from a read error, as a far larger clone is one base away. Additional DNA sequences in this sample encode the identical CDR3. V usage is TRDV2 and J usage is TRDJ1; a possible D gene is TRDD3 (5 bases). The germline CDR1 and CDR2 sequences are GEAIGNYY and EKD. This CDR3 is built from 15 residues. The CDR3 loop reads CACDGVGLYTDKLIF. For the CDR3, the DNA is TGTGCCTGTGACGGTGTGGGATTATACACCGACAAACTCATCTTT.

This clone has a handful of counts. This sequence joins TRDV2 and TRDJ1, with D possibly being TRDD3 (6 bases). No J gene was available from TCRdb, and it was assigned here by a germline match of the DNA. Trimming cost V 0 bases and J 7 bases, with 29 bases left between them. The CDR3 has 19 amino acids. Germline CDR1 reads GEAIGNYY; CDR2 reads EKD. This CDR3 is CACDTVIRGESGDGRKLIF. The CDR3 nucleotides are TGTGCCTGTGACACCGTAATTCGGGGGGAGAGCGGGGACGGCCGTAAACTCATCTTT.

Regarding this clone: The protein in TCRdb stems from a much larger clone and differs at residue 6 from this DNA's translation, likely a read error; here the protein is translated from the DNA. The chain employs TRDV2 and TRDJ1; D is perhaps TRDD3 (6 bases). The CDR3 covers 14 residues. The germline V gene has CDR1 GEAIGNYY and CDR2 EKD. V gave up 4 bases and J gave up 1 base, with 12 bases separating them. The CDR3 bases are TGTGCCTGTGATACGATGGGGGCCACCGATAAACTCATCTTT. It encodes CACDTMGATDKLIF.

With respect to this clone: TCRdb's protein, taken from a much larger clone, differs from this DNA's translation at residue 4, likely owing to a read error; the protein displayed comes from the DNA. The DNA for the CDR3 is TGTGCCTGTAACTCTCTCGGGACTTACACCGATAAACTCATCTTT. Residues: CACNSLGTYTDKLIF. The chain uses TRDV2 and TRDJ1; D gene uncertain. Trimming took 6 bases from V and 0 from J, leaving 16 bases between them. The CDR3 is 15 residues long. The V gene's germline CDR1 is GEAIGNYY and CDR2 EKD.

There are a few counts of this clone. The chain employs TRDV2 and TRDJ1; D might be TRDD3 (6 bases). The CDR3 is made up of 15 amino acids. The germline CDR1 and CDR2 sequences are GEAIGNYY and EKD. The ends were cut back, 3 bases at V and 3 bases at J, with 16 bases in the middle. As DNA, the CDR3 is TGTGCCTGTGACGAGTTGGGGGCCCCCCCCGATAAACTCATCTTT. As protein: CACDELGAPPDKLIF.

There are a few counts of this clone. It may be a read error: a sequence one base away is much more abundant. J is TRDJ1 and V is TRDV2, with TRDD3 identical over 8 bases. Looked up from germline, CDR1 is GEAIGNYY and CDR2 is EKD. The CDR3 has 21 amino acids. As DNA, the CDR3 is TGTGCCTGTGGCACCGTAAAGGCTCTGGGGGACTCTTTTCTAGGCACCGATAAACTCATCTTT. Translation: CACGTVKALGDSFLGTDKLIF.

This clone was picked up a small number of times. TCRdb's listed protein matches a much larger clone and diverges from this DNA's translation at residue 4, likely through a read error; the protein shown comes from the DNA. The DNA of the CDR3 is TGTGCCTGTGAGACCATGTTGGGACTCAGCTCCTGGGACACCCGACAGATGTTTTTC. It encodes CACETMLGLSSWDTRQMFF. This chain joins TRDV2 and TRDJ3; no reliable D call. The CDR3 sequence is 19 residues long. CDR1 is GEAIGNYY and CDR2 is EKD in the germline V gene. Trimming shortened V by 4 bases and J by 0 bases, and 18 bases separated the two germline ends.